This T cell receptor beta chain was captured in a study of blood T cell repertoires in COVID-19. Study-wide background: The study drew acute and convalescent COVID-19 samples from the United States, Italy and Spain.

In the authors' methods: From reference gene primer amplification, estimates of nucleated cell counts were derived. Assay: immunoSEQ multiplex PCR; the TCRdb copy retains only in-frame clones and omits some. That table furnishes V, J and clone size, whereas the DNA furnished D and trimming. The top ten clones hold 1.2% of a sample with about 200,000 clones, around 90% of them seen once. Germline values: CDR1 MNHEY, CDR2 SMNVEV (reference sequence). The germline V and J ends were trimmed by 5 bases and 7 bases, with 15 bases remaining between them. CDR3 size: 15 residues. The sequenced sample consisted of peripheral blood. The receptor was derived from a man between 25 and 39 years old with acute or convalescent COVID-19. V and J are TRBV27 and TRBJ1-6; D may be TRBD1 (6 bases). The CDR3 here is CASSPRDTYNSPLHF. The CDR3 region has the DNA TGTGCCAGCAGTCCCCGGGACACTTACAATTCACCCCTCCACTTT.